This T cell receptor (beta chain) was obtained from a study of cytomegalovirus exposure and HLA in healthy donors (dated by TCRdb to the late 2010s). Study-wide context: According to an earlier analysis of a few hundred of the donors, about 170 million T cells yielded roughly 110 million unique TCR beta sequences and 250 to 350 Gb of sequence data. An early release covering roughly 640 HLA-typed donors comprised around 300 gigabases of sequencing data and tens of millions of unique TCR sequences. The genetic ancestry cluster associated with self-reported Caucasian donors included around four fifths of the 350 to 500 genotyped donors. The study was designed to test whether signatures of past pathogen exposure could be identified by cataloging public T cell receptors. The T cell repertoires of 666 subjects were profiled by immunosequencing and related to cytomegalovirus serostatus. Along with the roughly 670-subject first cohort, a separate validation cohort of around 120 different subjects was used. To predict cytomegalovirus infection status, the study brought together high-throughput TCR immunosequencing, statistical association of individual TCRs with disease status, and machine learning. In a later analysis, previously published TCR beta repertoires from 666 donors were re-analyzed and high-resolution HLA genotyping was added so that TCR occurrence patterns could be studied. Rather than drawing on any new phenotypic data, the later analysis identified candidate immune exposures from TCR beta sequences and the way those sequences occurred across donors. To decide whether each TCR beta V gene segment behaved as functional or pseudogenic, an earlier analysis of some 600 of the donors relied on high-throughput TCR beta sequencing. Donor age, sex, ethnicity and CMV serostatus were collected together with the repertoire data. Genome-wide SNP genotypes for about 65% of the roughly 700 donors were used in a later genetic analysis, which treated that subset as a discovery cohort. All discovery cohort repertoires had been generated on a single sequencing platform. HLA typing covered class I and class II loci at four-digit resolution. The number of typed donors differed by locus: about 620-630 for A, B, C, DRB1 and DQB1; some 500 for DQA1; 606 for DPA1; and 400 to 480 for DPB1. Roughly five DR-DQ haplotypes were handled as single units for association and clustering, since linkage in the cohort was strong. Among under 450 genotyped donors of the cohort, an average of around 240,000 unique TCR beta nucleotide sequences were sequenced per donor, roughly 20% of them non-productive.

The cohort consisted of 670 or so healthy bone marrow donors. All cohort members were sampled while nominally healthy, although unrecorded immune exposures were likely present. The donor was CMV seronegative and belonged to the group of 320 or so seronegative cohort members. Each donor provided a peripheral blood sample, and peripheral blood mononuclear cells were used for TCR beta sequencing. The Qiagen DNeasy Blood Extraction Kit was used to extract genomic DNA from the blood cell samples. The germline V gene (reference sequence) provides CDR1 SEHNR and CDR2 FQNEAQ. Measured from the cysteine to the phenylalanine, the CDR3 is 12 residues long. Solely the CDR3 DNA is kept, with 36 bases framed from the first base. V is clipped by 2 bases and J by 8 bases, and the sequence between their germline boundaries is 7 bases long. The method was the immunoSEQ multiplex PCR assay. The multiplex PCR relied on a mix of 60 forward primers for TCR Vbeta segments and 13 reverse primers for TCR Jbeta segments. A multiplex PCR assay on genomic DNA amplified the CDR3 region of rearranged TCR beta genes. Amplified TCR beta libraries were sequenced as 87-base-pair reads on the Illumina HiSeq System. As for how the authors treated the data: Across the 700 or so repertoires, a later analysis counted roughly 84 million unique TCR beta chains, around 11 million of which were shared by at least two donors. Raw reads were error-corrected and collapsed into unique sequences by a nearest-neighbor algorithm in which closely related sequences were merged to remove PCR and sequencing errors. Alignment of CDR3 sequences to IMGT reference sequences was used to assign V, D and J gene segments. Each retained sequence needed at least a six-nucleotide match to both a V gene segment and a J gene segment. Rearrangements were classified as productive when the CDR3 lacked stop codons and remained in frame with V and J, and all other rearrangements were classified as non-productive. CDR3 was defined according to IMGT convention as the region running from the second conserved V-encoded cysteine to the conserved J-encoded phenylalanine. Sequences without an unambiguous match to a single V gene segment were excluded from the earlier analysis of 450 to 650 of the donors. In an earlier analysis of several hundred of the donors, V segments were called functional above 56.7% productive rearrangements and were called segregating when the between-donor standard deviation exceeded 5%. A statistical classification framework was developed to diagnose cytomegalovirus status using the catalog of TCR beta chain sequences. V and J gene assignment, in a later analysis, came from comparing TCR nucleotide sequences with IMGT/GENE-DB human TR gene sequences. Using the TCRdist pipeline, a later analysis assigned CDR3 sequences along with most-parsimonious VDJ recombination scenarios. In a later analysis, each TCR beta chain was defined by its CDR3 amino acid sequence together with its V-gene family, and reads lacking a unique V-gene family were excluded. In a later analysis, approximately 640 highly shared, low-generation-probability nucleotide sequences were removed to address suspected cross-contamination and a sequencing artifact. A later analysis calculated a clonal expansion index for each public chain from normalized within-repertoire ranks of inferred template counts. In a later analysis, generation probabilities were computed with a VDJ recombination model fitted to out-of-frame rearrangements, and the resulting probabilities were checked against IGoR. A later analysis scored TCR-TCR, TCR-HLA and TCR-CMV co-occurrence with hypergeometric tests, applying a repertoire-size bias correction to TCR pairs. In a later analysis, false discovery rates were estimated by permuting HLA or CMV assignments 20 times. A later analysis grouped co-occurring TCRs with DBSCAN, adding TCRdist sequence similarity when clustering within HLA-allele-positive subsets. Co-occurrence clustering excluded repertoires with fewer than 30,000 or more than 120,000 public chains, plus five with anomalous nucleotide sharing. TCRdb stores this immuneACCESS table with in-frame sequences only. Part of the clones is absent; in the studies checked, under half of the shortfall reflects unresolved V genes, and no reason is known for the rest. The V and J calls and clone size are taken from that table; D and trimming were inferred from the DNA. The sample table contains over 150,000 clones; only one count was recorded for 84% of them. Less than 0.4% of the sample goes to the ten largest clones.

As to this clone: Its antigen target is currently unknown. Qualities for individual bases were not recorded, and no much larger clone is one base off.

Overall study results and their limits: A later analysis associated about 17,000 TCR beta sequences with specific HLA alleles at a false discovery rate of 0.05. An earlier analysis of 587 of the donors showed that most TCR beta V segments appeared in productive rearrangements either about 87% or about 30% of the time, which broadly matched IMGT annotations. The 87-base-pair reads could not distinguish some IMGT-functional V segments, including TRBV6-2 and TRBV6-3, so those segments were excluded. A later analysis found that TCR association rates varied across HLA loci, with DRB1 alleles showing the most associated TCRs and HLA-C alleles the fewest. A cluster of highly shared sequence variants was judged likely to represent a technical artifact of the sequencing pipeline. Compared with equally common non-associated chains, HLA-associated TCR beta chains in a later analysis were more clonally expanded and had lower generation probabilities. Linkage disequilibrium might explain the correlated functional status among segregating V segments, but an unknown experimental factor could not be ruled out. Most TCR sequences were seen in very few donors, while some public TCRs were found in many individuals. Most CMV-associated TCR beta chains appeared to be HLA-restricted in a later analysis, and the HLA associations seemed to be driven largely by CMV exposure. For the cohort, immune exposure information was limited to CMV serostatus. The authors suggested that the approach could potentially be extended to other disease states and immunological phenotypes. A further reported finding was that TCR beta sequences accurately predicted the HLA-A and HLA-B alleles for most subjects in the first cohort. Cytomegalovirus status was reported to be diagnosed by the classifier with high specificity and sensitivity in both the original and validation cohorts. Because HLA typing was missing for some donors at each locus, association tests included only the typed subset. According to a later genetic analysis, donors in an Asian-associated ancestry cluster had fewer N-insertions in productive TCRs than the approximately 610-donor mean. Because counts were too low, some 17 rarely observed V segments, including chromosome 9 orphons, were left out of the earlier analysis of 587 of the donors. The presence/absence analyses assumed that sequencing depth was roughly uniform across donors, and that assumption may not be true. When HLA alleles, especially DR and DQ, strongly co-occurred, attributing TCR associations to individual alleles was difficult. In vitro tests confirmed that a few of the cytomegalovirus-associated TCR beta chains recognize cytomegalovirus antigens. In a later genetic analysis, a missense DCLRE1C variant was associated with V-gene and J-gene trimming of TCR beta chains, and the association was replicated in an independent cohort. A later analysis reported that several top co-occurrence clusters appeared linked to parvovirus B19, influenza, CMV and Epstein-Barr virus. A total of about 150 TCR beta chains were listed by the study as associated with cytomegalovirus. The cohort was sequenced for TCR beta chains only, and without alpha or paired-chain data the features that could be detected were limited.

The V and J segments used are TRBV7-9 and TRBJ2-1; matching of 6 bases hints at TRBD2 as the D gene. Material: PBMCs. The TCR sequence derives from a boy between 2 and 10 years old in good health and CMV-seronegative. CDR3 reads: CASSLSGYEQFF. The nucleotides read TGTGCCAGCAGCTTAAGCGGGTATGAGCAGTTCTTC. When the CDR3 is completed using the reference TRBV7-9 and TRBJ2-1 genes on either side, the full variable domain is DTGVSQNPRHKITKRGQNVTFRCDPISEHNRLYWYRQTLGQGPEFLTYFQNEAQLEKSRLLSDRFSAERPKGSFSTLEIQRTEQGDSAMYLCASSLSGYEQFFGPGTRLTVL.